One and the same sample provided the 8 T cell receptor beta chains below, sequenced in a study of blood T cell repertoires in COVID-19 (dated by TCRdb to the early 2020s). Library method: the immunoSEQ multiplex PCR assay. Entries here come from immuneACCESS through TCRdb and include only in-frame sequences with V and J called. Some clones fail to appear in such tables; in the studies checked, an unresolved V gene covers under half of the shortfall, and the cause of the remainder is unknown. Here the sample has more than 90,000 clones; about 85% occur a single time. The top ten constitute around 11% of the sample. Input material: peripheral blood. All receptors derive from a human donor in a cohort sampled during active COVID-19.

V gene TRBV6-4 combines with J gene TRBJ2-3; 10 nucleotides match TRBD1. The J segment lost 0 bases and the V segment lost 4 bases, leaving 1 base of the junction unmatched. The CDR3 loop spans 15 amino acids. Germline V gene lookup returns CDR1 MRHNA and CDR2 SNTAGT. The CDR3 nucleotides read TGTGCCAGCAGTGGACAGGGGGCTAGCACAGATACGCAGTATTTT. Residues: CASSGQGASTDTQYF.

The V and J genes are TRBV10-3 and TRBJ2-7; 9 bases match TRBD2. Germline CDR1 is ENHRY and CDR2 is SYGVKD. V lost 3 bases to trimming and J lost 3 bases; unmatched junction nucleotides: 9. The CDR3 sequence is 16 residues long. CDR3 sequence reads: CAISDPRAGGFYEQYF. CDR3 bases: TGTGCCATCAGTGATCCAAGAGCGGGAGGTTTCTACGAGCAGTACTTC.

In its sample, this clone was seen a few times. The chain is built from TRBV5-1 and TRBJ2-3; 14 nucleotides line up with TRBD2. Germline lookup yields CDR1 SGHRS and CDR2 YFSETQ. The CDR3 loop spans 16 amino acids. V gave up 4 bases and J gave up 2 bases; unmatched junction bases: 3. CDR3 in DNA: TGCGCCAGCAGCAGGACTAGCGGGGGGCCCACAGATACGCAGTATTTT. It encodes CASSRTSGGPTDTQYF.

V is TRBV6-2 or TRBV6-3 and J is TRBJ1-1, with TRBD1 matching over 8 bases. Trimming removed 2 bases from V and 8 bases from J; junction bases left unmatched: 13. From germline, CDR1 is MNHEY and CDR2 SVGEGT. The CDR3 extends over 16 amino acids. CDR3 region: CASSYPQGQVDGEAFF. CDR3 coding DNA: TGTGCCAGCAGTTACCCGCAGGGACAGGTCGACGGGGAAGCTTTCTTT.

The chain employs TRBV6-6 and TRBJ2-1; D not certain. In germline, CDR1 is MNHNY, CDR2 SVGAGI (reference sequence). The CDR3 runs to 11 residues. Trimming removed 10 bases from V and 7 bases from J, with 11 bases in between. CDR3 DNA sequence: TGTGCCACCCCCCCCCTTAATGAGCAGTTCTTC. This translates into CATPPLNEQFF.

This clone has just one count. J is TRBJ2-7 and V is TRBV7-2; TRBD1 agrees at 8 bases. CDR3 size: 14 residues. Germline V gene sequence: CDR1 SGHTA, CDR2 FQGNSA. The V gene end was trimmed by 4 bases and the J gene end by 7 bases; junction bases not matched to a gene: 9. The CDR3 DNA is TGTGCCAGCAGCTCCCCATCCCACAGGGGGGAGCAGTACTTC. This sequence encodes CASSSPSHRGEQYF.

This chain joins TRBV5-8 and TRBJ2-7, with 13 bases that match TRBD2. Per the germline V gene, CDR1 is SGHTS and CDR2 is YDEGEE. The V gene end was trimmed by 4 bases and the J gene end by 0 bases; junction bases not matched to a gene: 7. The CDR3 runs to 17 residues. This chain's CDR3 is CASSRTSGGLSSYEQYF. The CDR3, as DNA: TGTGCCAGCAGCAGGACTAGCGGGGGACTTAGCTCCTACGAGCAGTACTTC. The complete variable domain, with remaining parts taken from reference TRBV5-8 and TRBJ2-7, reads EAGVTQSPTHLIKTRGQQATLRCSPISGHTSVYWYQQALGLGLQFLLWYDEGEERNRGNFPPRFSGRQFPNYSSELNVNALELEDSALYLCASSRTSGGLSSYEQYFGPGTRLTVT.

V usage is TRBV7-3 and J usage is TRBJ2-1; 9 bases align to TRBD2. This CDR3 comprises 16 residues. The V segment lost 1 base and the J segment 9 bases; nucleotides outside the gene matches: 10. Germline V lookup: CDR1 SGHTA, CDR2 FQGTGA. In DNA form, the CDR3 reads TGTGCCAGCAGCTTAAACGGCGGGACTAGCTCGACTGAGCAGTTCTTC. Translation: CASSLNGGTSSTEQFF.